The clone carrying this T cell receptor (beta chain) is medium-sized. Its antigen remains unknown. The CDR3 sequence is 14 residues long. Germline values: CDR1 SEHNR, CDR2 FQNEAQ (reference sequence). V gave up 0 bases and J gave up 5 bases, with 7 bases separating them. This sample was taken from a study of tissue T cells after allogeneic stem cell transplantation. The assay was immunoSEQ multiplex PCR, and TCRdb's table has in-frame clones only and misses some. The repertoire consists of 6,000 or so clones, with around three fifths occurring once and the leading ten covering roughly 22%. Study-wide results and limits: Only a limited share of tissue TCRs appeared in blood or spleen.

The starting material was tissue from the jejunum, obtained at autopsy. The rearrangement uses TRBV7-9 and TRBJ2-2, with unresolved D. The receptor's source is an older male donor with lung cancer. CDR3 nucleotide sequence: TGTGCCAGCAGCTTAGCGAGTGGAACCGGGGAGCTGTTTTTT. It encodes CASSLASGTGELFF.